These 3 T cell receptor beta chains came from one sample sequenced in a study of T and B cells in COVID-19 patients. BIOMED2 TRB-A/B primer pools were used in multiplex TRB PCR. TCRdb itself ran the multiplex PCR reads through MiXCR, one entry per CDR3 protein. The sample records about 14,000 distinct CDR3 sequences, about 30% being singletons. Each TRB amplification used roughly 220-550 ng of genomic DNA from blood. What was sequenced was blood. The receptors were sampled from a human donor who had recovered from COVID-19.

CDR3 region: CASSPLGSNQPQHF. DNA for the CDR3: TGTGCCAGCAGTCCCCTGGGGAGCAATCAGCCCCAGCATTTT. The chain couples TRBV12-3 or TRBV12-4 to TRBJ1-5; D call uncertain. The CDR3 totals 14 residues. V lost 5 bases and J lost 1, with 9 bases in between.

This clonotype was counted many times. This chain joins TRBV18 and TRBJ2-2; TRBD1 is a possible D gene (6 bases). V was clipped by 3 bases and J by 1 base, with 12 bases between them. Germline lookup yields CDR1 KGHSH and CDR2 LQKENI. This CDR3 comprises 16 residues. CDR3 in amino acids: CASSPKVQGNTGELFF. The CDR3 nucleotides are TGTGCCAGCTCACCGAAGGTACAGGGGAACACCGGGGAGCTGTTTTTT.

The chain couples TRBV30 to TRBJ1-1; tentative D call: TRBD1 (6 bases). This CDR3 spans 12 amino acids. V was cut by 5 bases and J by 11 bases, with 18 bases left in between. Germline V lookup: CDR1 GTSNPN, CDR2 SVGIG (reference sequence). The CDR3 DNA sequence: TGTGCCTGGCAGGGGATTGGGTTTACGGCTTTCTTT. Encoded protein: CAWQGIGFTAFF.